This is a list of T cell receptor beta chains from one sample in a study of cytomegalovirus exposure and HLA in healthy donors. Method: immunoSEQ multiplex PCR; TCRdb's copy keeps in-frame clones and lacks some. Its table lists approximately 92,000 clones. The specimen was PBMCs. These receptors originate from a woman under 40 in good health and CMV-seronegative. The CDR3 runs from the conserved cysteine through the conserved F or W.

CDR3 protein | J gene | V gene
CASSLVAGELFF | TRBJ2-2 | TRBV11-2
CASSDHRVVNTEAFF | TRBJ1-1 | TRBV6-1
CASSLKGALGQPQHF | TRBJ1-5 | TRBV27
CASRPVLNPNNEQFF | TRBJ2-1 | TRBV2
CASSQGQGASNEQYF | TRBJ2-7 | TRBV4-1
CASSTGQGSGELFF | TRBJ2-2 | TRBV28
CASSQELADYNEQFF | TRBJ2-1 | TRBV4-1
CAWSVRQGANYGYTF | TRBJ1-2 | TRBV30
CASSLLFLQGIYEQYF | TRBJ2-7 | TRBV28
CAWTWGGAGNTIYF | TRBJ1-3 | TRBV30
CASSYEYAAKNIQYF | TRBJ2-4 | TRBV6-5
CASSLGLVVTQETQYF | TRBJ2-5 | TRBV7-8
CASSQDGRSEPLIQETQYF | TRBJ2-5 | TRBV4-1
CASSQIRGGRETQYF | TRBJ2-5 | TRBV4-1
CASSQTTPGYTF | TRBJ1-2 | TRBV6-6
CASSEQGQGETQYF | TRBJ2-5 | TRBV2
CARSLAGQGNYGYTF | TRBJ1-2 | TRBV5-3
CATAGAYEQYF | TRBJ2-7 | TRBV6-6
CASSSTSGTGSGNTIYF | TRBJ1-3 | TRBV18
CSVGQGDTEAFF | TRBJ1-1 | TRBV29-1
CASSPQIGGNQPQHF | TRBJ1-5 | TRBV11-2
CASSTSGTSGSEQFF | TRBJ2-1 | TRBV7-2
CASRPQRPGTANGYTF | TRBJ1-2 | TRBV27
CASSPRGGAFPDTQYF | TRBJ2-3 | TRBV7-7
CASSPDRVYGYTF | TRBJ1-2 | TRBV18
CASSQEPLAGPGNEQFF | TRBJ2-1 | TRBV4-1
CASSLTHTEAFF | TRBJ1-1 | TRBV7-9
CASRAGTGASEQYF | TRBJ2-7 | TRBV6-1
CASSLGTDSLRASTEAFF | TRBJ1-1 | TRBV28
CASSLAWQGGSEQYF | TRBJ2-7 | TRBV7-8
CASNPSGNTGELFF | TRBJ2-2 | TRBV6-5
CASSINSGTGELFF | TRBJ2-2 | TRBV19
CASSLAGTGGNQPQHF | TRBJ1-5 | TRBV7-9
CASSVATETYEQYF | TRBJ2-7 | TRBV9
CASSPRQNSNQPQHF | TRBJ1-5 | TRBV18
CSVGAEGENQPQHF | TRBJ1-5 | TRBV29-1
CAWSVLGGNTEAFF | TRBJ1-1 | TRBV30
CASSDQGAREAFF | TRBJ1-1 | TRBV6-6
CASSQPSDDRANYGYTF | TRBJ1-2 | TRBV4-1
CASSYSQGPGNTIYF | TRBJ1-3 | TRBV6-5
CASSGQGYTEAFF | TRBJ1-1 | TRBV4-2
CASSFIPRGGTEAFF | TRBJ1-1 | TRBV5-1
CASSLAGDSEQYF | TRBJ2-7 | TRBV7-7
CAIKRVGSYEQYF | TRBJ2-7 | TRBV10-3
CASSIMDSRGFEAFF | TRBJ1-1 | TRBV6-1
CASSIGGGIGTEAFF | TRBJ1-1 | TRBV19
CASSVGAGTGLTEAFF | TRBJ1-1 | TRBV9
CASSQGRGADTEAFF | TRBJ1-1 | TRBV4-1
CASSLLGQGGSGYTF | TRBJ1-2 | TRBV6-5
CASSTGQSDTGELFF | TRBJ2-2 | TRBV5-4
CASSLALAHTDTQYF | TRBJ2-3 | TRBV7-9